The entry below gives a single T cell receptor (beta chain) sequence along with its context. The specificity of this receptor is unknown. No quality values exist for individual bases; no much larger clone is one base distant. The CDR3 regions of human TCRbeta chains were analyzed by immunosequencing. Per the authors' processing: TCRs in the repertoires were compared against a reference library of SARS-CoV-2-specific TCRs that had been generated with the MIRA antigen-specificity platform. Breadth meant the fraction of unique TCRs that were SARS-CoV-2-associated, whereas depth meant the fraction of total T cells that were SARS-CoV-2-associated. Using the MIRA data, every spike-specific TCR was mapped to the spike region that the TCR reacted to and assigned to either a CD4 or a CD8 class. Log10-transformed breadth and depth values were compared by one-way ANOVA with Sidak's multiple comparisons tests. TCRdb stores this immuneACCESS table with in-frame sequences only. Part of the clones is absent; in the studies checked, under half of the shortfall reflects unresolved V genes, and no reason is known for the rest. V, J and clone size are taken as reported in that table, and D and trimming were inferred from the DNA itself. The sample has about 98,000 clones on record, roughly 84% of them singletons. The ten biggest clones cover about a sixth of the sample.

The V end gives up 0 bases and the J end 1 base, leaving 9 bases in the junction not matched to a gene. The CDR3 has 19 amino acids, counting the end cysteine and phenylalanine. Of all the DNA, just the CDR3 is kept, 57 bases in frame from base 1. The germline V gene encodes CDR1 LGHNT and CDR2 FRNRAP. This specimen comes from a study of T cell responses to AZD1222 COVID-19 vaccine (dated by TCRdb to the early 2020s). Regarding the research as a whole: AZD1222 recipients whose second dose came at about 4 weeks and those whose second dose came at about 12 weeks were combined into one group, since spike-specific TCR depth and breadth did not differ between the two schedules. A total of under 250 trial participants underwent TCR sequencing, of whom approximately 200 had received two doses of AZD1222 and approximately 25 had received two doses of the MenACWY control vaccine. Trial participants were enrolled into age subgroups of 18-55, 56-69 and 70-plus years, which contained roughly 140, 27 and 60 TCR-sequenced participants, respectively. General study outcomes and caveats: After two AZD1222 doses, spike-specific TCR breadth and depth were significantly higher than at day 0 and than in MenACWY recipients. No day 14 peak-response samples were available, so repertoires were characterized only after the peak T cell response. In the small 56-69-year group, the increase in depth fell short of significance, most likely because of low power. The whole spike protein was spanned by vaccine-associated CD4 TCRs, and dominant responses were seen in regions 160-218 and 743-854. Participants were mostly white British and included more females than males, and it was suggested by the authors that clonal diversity may have been underestimated. Reportedly, close to half of the unique spike-specific TCRs recognized epitopes lying outside the regions that are mutated in the B.1.351 and B.1.1.7 variants. Only five to seven AZD1222 recipients were SARS-CoV-2 seropositive at baseline, limiting conclusions about previously exposed vaccinees.

The time point label, read with the paper, signifies: baseline before first vaccination. The vaccinee samples were drawn from two UK trials, COV001 and COV002, one of which was a single-blind randomized controlled phase 2/3 trial testing AZD1222 (ChAdOx1 nCoV-19) in healthy adults. For TCRbeta chain sequencing, PBMC samples were collected from trial participants at day 0 and at day 28 after the second dose. The rearranged chain carries TRBV12-5 and TRBJ2-2; TRBD2 aligns with 9 central bases. This TCR derives from an adult in good health. Sequencing used peripheral blood, obtained on day 0 of AZD1222 vaccination. The CDR3 sequence is CASGLVLGSGRENTGELFF. The base sequence is TGTGCTAGTGGTTTGGTATTGGGTAGCGGGAGAGAGAACACCGGGGAGCTGTTTTTT. Full variable domain (CDR3 extended with the reference TRBV12-5 and TRBJ2-2 proteins): DARVTQTPRHKVTEMGQEVTMRCQPILGHNTVFWYRQTMMQGLELLAYFRNRAPLDDSGMPKDRFSAEMPDATLATLKIQPSEPRDSAVYFCASGLVLGSGRENTGELFFGEGSRLTVL.